This TCR beta chain was captured in a study of shared clonotypes between healthy human individuals. About this clone: Its antigen is still unknown.

Overall study findings and caveats: Generally, naive subsets came out with larger estimated richness than memory subsets.

This CDR3 is 16 amino acids long. Some clones are missing from TCRdb's copy, which holds only in-frame ones; the method was immunoSEQ multiplex PCR. There are around 2.5 million clones in the sample; approximately 93% occur only once, and about 0.34% lies in the top ten. The source is a man aged 18 to 29 in good health. Some clones in this sample may be carry-over from other donors' samples. The gene calls are TRBV21-1 and TRBJ2-1; TRBD2, as called in the table, went unchecked against the DNA. TRBV21-1 is described as a pseudogene. Sequencing was done on a sample of naive CD4+ T cells from PBMCs. The subset was: CD45RA+ positively selected. Written as DNA, the CDR3 is TGTGCCAGCAGCAAAGGGACTAGCGAAGTGTACAATGAGCAGTTCTTC. It specifies CASSKGTSEVYNEQFF.